This T cell receptor beta chain was captured by sequencing in a study of technical replicates of blood from a handful of donors. TCRdb's table, derived via immunoSEQ multiplex PCR, lists solely in-frame clones and lacks some. The sample has tens of thousands of clones, about 94% seen once. Germline loops: CDR1 SGHTA, CDR2 FQGNSA. CDR3 length: 16 residues. Trimming left V 1 base short and J 2 bases short, with 12 bases between. Specimen: T cells isolated from PBMCs. The sequence derives from a human donor in good health. The V gene is TRBV7-2, the J gene TRBJ1-5; tentative D call: TRBD1 (5 bases). In DNA, the CDR3 is TGTGCCAGCAGCTTAGTCAAGGGACTTGGCAATCAGCCCCAGCATTTT. It translates to CASSLVKGLGNQPQHF.